Shown below are 4 T cell receptor beta chains from a single sample sequenced in a study of HIV-infected patients and healthy controls. Around 500 ng RNA was reverse transcribed with alpha and beta constant-region primers. Using multiplexing indices, alpha and beta chain libraries were generated apart by chain-specific third strand synthesis. MiXCR, run by TCRdb on the 5' RACE reads, gives a single entry per CDR3 protein. The sample yields 13,000 or so distinct CDR3 sequences, roughly a tenth seen once. Whole blood was used without fractionation, so all unsorted peripheral T cells were included. What was sequenced was blood. These receptors all come from an adult in good health.

This clonotype was counted at least ten times. One end of the junction varies from germline; a read error may be responsible. The genes are TRBV12-3 or TRBV12-4 and TRBJ2-7; a possible D gene is TRBD2 (5 bases). The CDR3 has 12 residues. The CDR3 DNA is TGTGCCAGCAGTTTCAGAGGGTCCGAGCAGTATTTC. This codes for CASSFRGSEQYF.

This clonotype was recorded at least ten times. The V call is TRBV28, the J call TRBJ1-1; the D gene is possibly TRBD1 (6 bases). V lost 1 base and J lost 6, with 27 bases in between. From germline, CDR1 is MDHEN and CDR2 SYDVKM. The CDR3 totals 19 residues. The CDR3 reads CASSLLGSAGARSWAEAFF. As DNA, the CDR3 is TGTGCCAGCAGTTTATTAGGGTCGGCAGGGGCAAGATCCTGGGCTGAAGCTTTCTTT.

This clonotype was seen repeatedly, ten times or more. DNA for the CDR3: TGTGCCAGCATCTACCGAGGTGGCTCTATGGTGGGCACCATATATTTT. Amino acids: CASIYRGGSMVGTIYF. The chain is built from TRBV6-6 and TRBJ1-3; D not resolved. The V and J ends lost 7 bases and 9 bases respectively, with 25 bases between them. The CDR3 is made up of 16 amino acids. CDR1 is MNHNY and CDR2 is SVGAGI in the germline V gene (reference sequence).

This clonotype was counted a few times. The J gene is TRBJ2-7, the V gene TRBV19; D call uncertain. CDR1 is LNHDA, CDR2 SQIVND, per germline (reference sequence). Trimming left V 5 bases short and J 1 base short, with 12 bases between. The CDR3 runs 14 residues. This CDR3 reads CASSVADGSYEQYF. The CDR3 nucleotides are TGTGCCAGTAGTGTCGCCGACGGATCCTACGAGCAGTACTTC. The full variable domain, completed using reference TRBV19 and TRBJ2-7, is DGGITQSPKYLFRKEGQNVTLSCEQNLNHDAMYWYRQDPGQGLRLIYYSQIVNDFQKGDIAEGYSVSREKKESFPLTVTSAQKNPTAFYLCASSVADGSYEQYFGPGTRLTVT.